Each of the 7 T cell receptor beta chains below was sequenced from the same sample in a study of blood T cell repertoires in COVID-19. Clones were sequenced by immunoSEQ multiplex PCR, and TCRdb holds only the in-frame ones, with some missing. The sample lists 130,000 to 150,000 clones, 88% occurring once. Sequencing was done on a sample of peripheral blood. Receptor source: a woman in her fifties or sixties with acute or convalescent COVID-19.

This clone was picked up one time. This chain joins TRBV28 and TRBJ2-2; D is perhaps TRBD1 (6 bases). Trimming removed 3 bases at V and 6 bases at J, with 14 bases between. CDR1 is MDHEN and CDR2 is SYDVKM in the germline V gene. The CDR3 extends over 15 amino acids. In DNA form, the CDR3 reads TGTGCCAGCAGTTTGATGGGACACCGCGCCGGGGAGCTGTTTTTT. Its translation is CASSLMGHRAGELFF.

V and J are TRBV25-1 and TRBJ1-4; D is unclear. Per germline, CDR1 MGHDK and CDR2 SYGVNS. This CDR3 spans 15 amino acids. The V end was cut by 1 base, the J end by 8 bases, with 14 bases between. Here the CDR3 reads CASSESGAVYEKLFF. CDR3 coding DNA: TGTGCCAGCAGTGAATCTGGTGCGGTGTACGAAAAACTGTTTTTT. Together with reference TRBV25-1 and TRBJ1-4, the CDR3 gives the full variable domain: EADIYQTPRYLVIGTGKKITLECSQTMGHDKMYWYQQDPGMELHLIHYSYGVNSTEKGDLSSESTVSRIRTEHFPLTLESARPSHTSQYLCASSESGAVYEKLFFGSGTQLSVL.

Here the CDR3 DNA reads TGCAGTGCTAGTCGGGGGTTGAGCGGGGGAGGGTACGAGCAGTACTTC. Translating it yields CSASRGLSGGGYEQYF. The chain recombines TRBV20-1 with TRBJ2-7, with 8 bases fitting TRBD2. CDR1 DFQATT and CDR2 SNEGSKA come from the germline V gene (reference sequence). V dropped 3 bases and J dropped 4; count of bases not matched to a gene: 14. The CDR3 totals 16 residues.

The rearrangement links TRBV4-1 to TRBJ1-2; 8 nucleotides align to TRBD1. V shed 6 bases and J 4 bases; nucleotides not matched to a gene: 7. The CDR3 runs 14 residues. Germline V lookup: CDR1 MGHRA, CDR2 YSYEKL. CDR3 bases: TGCGCCAGCAGGGCAGGGGGCGCCTCCTATGGCTACACCTTC. Translation: CASRAGGASYGYTF.

V is TRBV19 and J is TRBJ1-1; 9 positions agree with TRBD1. Germline CDR1 LNHDA, CDR2 SQIVND (reference sequence). There are 12 residues in the CDR3. Trimming at V came to 10 bases and at J to 3 bases, leaving 3 bases not matched to a gene. The CDR3, as DNA: TGTGCCACTAGGGACAGGGACACTGAAGCTTTCTTT. Its translation is CATRDRDTEAFF.

The chain carries TRBV24-1 and TRBJ2-7; no clear D. The CDR3 sequence is 12 residues long. Trimming took 5 bases from V and 1 from J, leaving 5 bases between them. CDR1 and CDR2 from the germline V gene are KGHDR and SFDVKD. The CDR3 here is CATSGGSYEQYF. CDR3 in DNA: TGTGCCACCAGTGGCGGTTCCTACGAGCAGTACTTC.

This chain connects TRBV7-3 to TRBJ2-1; D uncertain. V was cut by 5 bases and J by 6 bases, with 8 bases left in between. Germline V CDR1 and CDR2: SGHTA, FQGTGA. The CDR3 consists of 12 residues. CDR3 DNA sequence: TGTGCCAGCAGCCCCCTCGGCAATGAGCAGTTCTTC. It encodes CASSPLGNEQFF.